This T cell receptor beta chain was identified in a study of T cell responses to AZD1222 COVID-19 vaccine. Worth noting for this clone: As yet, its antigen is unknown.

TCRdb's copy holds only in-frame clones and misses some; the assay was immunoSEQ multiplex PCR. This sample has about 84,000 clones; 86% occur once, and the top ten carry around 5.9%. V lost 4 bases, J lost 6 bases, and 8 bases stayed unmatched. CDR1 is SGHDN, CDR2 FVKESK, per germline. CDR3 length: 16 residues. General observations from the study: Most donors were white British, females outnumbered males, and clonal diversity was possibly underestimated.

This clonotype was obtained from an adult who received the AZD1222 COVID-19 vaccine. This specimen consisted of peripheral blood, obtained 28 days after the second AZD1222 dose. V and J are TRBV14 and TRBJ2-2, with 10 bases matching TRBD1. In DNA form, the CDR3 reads TGTGCCAGCAGCCCGGCCGGGACAGGGGATGCCGGGGAGCTGTTTTTT. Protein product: CASSPAGTGDAGELFF. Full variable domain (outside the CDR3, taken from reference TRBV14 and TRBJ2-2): EAGVTQFPSHSVIEKGQTVTLRCDPISGHDNLYWYRRVMGKEIKFLLHFVKESKQDESGMPNNRFLAERTGGTYSTLKVQPAELEDSGVYFCASSPAGTGDAGELFFGEGSRLTVL.